This T cell receptor (beta chain) was captured in a study of shared clonotypes between healthy human individuals. With 1 base clipped from V and 4 bases from J, the junction kept 5 bases outside the gene matches. CDR3 length: 16 residues. Germline values: CDR1 LGHNA, CDR2 YNFKEQ. Researchers sequenced unsorted PBMC DNA using ten immunoSEQ deep assay plates. Measured with immunoSEQ multiplex PCR; TCRdb has only the in-frame clones, and not every one. Seen here are fewer than 650,000 clones, about three quarters observed once, and the top ten hold about an eighth. V usage is TRBV4-2 and J usage is TRBJ2-1; 9 positions match TRBD2. The receptor was isolated from a woman aged 40-49 years in good health. Some clones in this sample may be carry-over from other donors' samples. Material for sequencing was PBMCs. CDR3 in amino acids: CASSQGGTSSYNEQFF. The CDR3 region has the DNA TGTGCCAGCAGCCAAGGGGGGACTAGCAGTTACAATGAGCAGTTCTTC.